Included here is one T cell receptor (beta chain) sequence, with context. Its specificity is not known. This sample was taken from a study of T cell clones after liver transplantation. Study-wide points: Graft donor-reactive T cells may have migrated into the graft rather than being deleted.

This CDR3 contains 12 residues. Trimming took off 4 bases at V and 7 bases at J, with 11 bases between the two ends. The germline V gene encodes CDR1 MGHRA and CDR2 YSYEKL. Here immunoSEQ multiplex PCR was the method, and the copy in TCRdb shows in-frame clones only, minus some. The sample consists of 90,000 to 120,000 clones, around 83% of them appearing once. This sequence originates from a human donor who received a liver transplant. The J gene is TRBJ2-7, the V gene TRBV4-1; D may be TRBD2 (5 bases). The specimen was CD4+ T cells from blood, collected before liver transplant. The CDR3 region is CASSPAPGEQYF. CDR3 in DNA: TGCGCCAGCAGCCCGGCCCCGGGGGAGCAGTACTTC.